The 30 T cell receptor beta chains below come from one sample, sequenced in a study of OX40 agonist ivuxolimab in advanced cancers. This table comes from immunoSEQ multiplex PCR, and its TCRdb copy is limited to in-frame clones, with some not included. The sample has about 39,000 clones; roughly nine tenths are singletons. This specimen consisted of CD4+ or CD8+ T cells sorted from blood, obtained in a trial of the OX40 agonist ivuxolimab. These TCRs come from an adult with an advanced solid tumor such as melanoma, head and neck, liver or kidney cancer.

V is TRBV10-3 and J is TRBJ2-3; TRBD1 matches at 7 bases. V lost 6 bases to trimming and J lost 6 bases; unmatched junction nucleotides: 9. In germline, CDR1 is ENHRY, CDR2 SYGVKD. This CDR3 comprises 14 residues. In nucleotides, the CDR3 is TGTGCCATCAGGTTGGACAGGCCAGGGGATACGCAGTATTTT. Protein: CAIRLDRPGDTQYF.

The CDR3 sequence is CASSLGDRVVAGELFF. CDR3 nucleotides: TGCGCCAGCAGCTTGGGGGACAGGGTTGTTGCCGGGGAGCTGTTTTTT. V usage is TRBV5-1 and J usage is TRBJ2-2; 9 bases are a match to TRBD1. The V gene's germline CDR1 is SGHRS and CDR2 YFSETQ. This CDR3 is 16 amino acids long. J gave up 6 bases and V 0 bases, and 6 bases lay outside the gene matches.

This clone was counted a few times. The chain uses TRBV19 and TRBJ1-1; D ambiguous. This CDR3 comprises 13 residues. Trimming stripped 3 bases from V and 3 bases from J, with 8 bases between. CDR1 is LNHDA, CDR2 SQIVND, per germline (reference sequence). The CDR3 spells CASSMGGDTEAFF. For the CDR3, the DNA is TGTGCCAGTAGTATGGGAGGAGACACTGAAGCTTTCTTT.

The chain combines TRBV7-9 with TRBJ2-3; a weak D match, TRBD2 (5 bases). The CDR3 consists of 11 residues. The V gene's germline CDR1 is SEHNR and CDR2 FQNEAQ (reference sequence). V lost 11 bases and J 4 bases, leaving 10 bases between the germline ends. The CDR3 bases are TGTGCCGATGGACTTGCAGATACGCAGTATTTT. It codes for CADGLADTQYF.

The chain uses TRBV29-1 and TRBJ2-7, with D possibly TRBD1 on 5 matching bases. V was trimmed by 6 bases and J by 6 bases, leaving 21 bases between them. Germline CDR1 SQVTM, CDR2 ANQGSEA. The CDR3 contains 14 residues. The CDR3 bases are TGCAGCGTGCCGCCGCCCACAGGAGTGGGCGAGCAGTACTTC. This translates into CSVPPPTGVGEQYF.

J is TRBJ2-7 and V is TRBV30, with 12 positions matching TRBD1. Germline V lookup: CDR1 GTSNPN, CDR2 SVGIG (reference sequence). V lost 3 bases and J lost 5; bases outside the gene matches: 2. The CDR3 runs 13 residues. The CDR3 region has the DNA TGTGCCTGGAGGGGACAGGGGGCCGACGAGCAGTACTTC. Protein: CAWRGQGADEQYF.

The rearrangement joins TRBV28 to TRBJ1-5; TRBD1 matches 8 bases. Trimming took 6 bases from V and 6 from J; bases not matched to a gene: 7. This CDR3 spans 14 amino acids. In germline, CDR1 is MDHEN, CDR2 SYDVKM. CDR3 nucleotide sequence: TGTGCCAGCAGCCCACAGGGGGGGATTCAGCCCCAGCATTTT. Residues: CASSPQGGIQPQHF. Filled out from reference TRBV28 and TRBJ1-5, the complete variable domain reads DVKVTQSSRYLVKRTGEKVFLECVQDMDHENMFWYRQDPGLGLRLIYFSYDVKMKEKGDIPEGYSVSREKKERFSLILESASTNQTSMYLCASSPQGGIQPQHFGDGTRLSIL.

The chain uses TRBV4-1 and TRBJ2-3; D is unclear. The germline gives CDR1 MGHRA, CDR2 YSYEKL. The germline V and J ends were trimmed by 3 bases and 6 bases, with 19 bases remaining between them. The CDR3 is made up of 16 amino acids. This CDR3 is CASSQRFLGSHDTQYF. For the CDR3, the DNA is TGCGCCAGCAGCCAGCGTTTCCTGGGATCCCACGATACGCAGTATTTT.

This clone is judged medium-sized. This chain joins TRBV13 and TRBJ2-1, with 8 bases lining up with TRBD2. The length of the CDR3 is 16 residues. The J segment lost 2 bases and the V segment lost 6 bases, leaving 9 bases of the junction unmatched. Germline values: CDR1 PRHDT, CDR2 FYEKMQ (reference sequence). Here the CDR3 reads CASRALAAGTYNEQFF. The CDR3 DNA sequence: TGTGCCAGCAGGGCACTAGCGGCTGGTACCTACAATGAGCAGTTCTTC.

The chain's CDR3 is CASSLMGLYEQFF. The CDR3 coding sequence is TGTGCCAGCAGTTTAATGGGTCTCTATGAGCAGTTCTTC. This chain connects TRBV28 to TRBJ2-1; D gene ambiguous. With 2 bases removed from V and 8 bases from J, the gap between germline ends came to 10 bases. CDR3 length: 13 amino acids. CDR1 is MDHEN and CDR2 is SYDVKM in the germline V gene.

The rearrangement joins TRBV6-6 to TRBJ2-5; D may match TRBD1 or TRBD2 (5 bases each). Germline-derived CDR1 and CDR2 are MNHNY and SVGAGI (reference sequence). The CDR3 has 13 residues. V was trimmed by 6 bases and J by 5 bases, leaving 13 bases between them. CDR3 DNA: TGTGCCAGCAGGACAGCCTCGGGGGAGACCCAGTACTTC. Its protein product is CASRTASGETQYF.

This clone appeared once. Here the CDR3 DNA reads TGTGCCAGCAGCGTAGCTTACAGGGGGTTTAATGGCTACACCTTC. Translating it yields CASSVAYRGFNGYTF. The J gene is TRBJ1-2, the V gene TRBV9; 8 nucleotides line up with TRBD1. After removal of 0 bases from V and 6 bases from J, the junction contained 7 bases not matched to a gene. The CDR3 length is 15 residues. Germline V gene lookup returns CDR1 SGDLS and CDR2 YYNGEE.

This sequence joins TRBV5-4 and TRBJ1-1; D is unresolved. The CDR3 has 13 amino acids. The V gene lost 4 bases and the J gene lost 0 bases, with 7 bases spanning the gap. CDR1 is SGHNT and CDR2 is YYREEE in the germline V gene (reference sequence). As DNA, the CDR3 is TGTGCCAGCAGCCCTGGAATGAACACTGAAGCTTTCTTT. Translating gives CASSPGMNTEAFF.

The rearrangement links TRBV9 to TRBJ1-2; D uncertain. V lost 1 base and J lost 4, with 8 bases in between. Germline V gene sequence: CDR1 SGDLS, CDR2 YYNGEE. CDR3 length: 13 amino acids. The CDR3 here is CASSVRLAYGYTF. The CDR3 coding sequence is TGTGCCAGCAGCGTACGGCTCGCCTATGGCTACACCTTC.

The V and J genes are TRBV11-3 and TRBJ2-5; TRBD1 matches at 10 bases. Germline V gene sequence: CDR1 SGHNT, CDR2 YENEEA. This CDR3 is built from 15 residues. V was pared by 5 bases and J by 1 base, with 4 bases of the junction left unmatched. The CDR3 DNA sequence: TGTGCCAGCAGCATCAGGACAGGGGGCCAAGAGACCCAGTACTTC. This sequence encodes CASSIRTGGQETQYF.

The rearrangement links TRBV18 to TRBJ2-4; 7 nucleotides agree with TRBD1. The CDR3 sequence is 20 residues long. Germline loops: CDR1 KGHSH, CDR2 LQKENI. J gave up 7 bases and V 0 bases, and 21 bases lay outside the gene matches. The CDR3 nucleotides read TGTGCCAGCTCACCACCACCGAGTTTGGGACAGAGTGCCCTGTTGAACATTCAGTACTTC. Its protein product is CASSPPPSLGQSALLNIQYF.

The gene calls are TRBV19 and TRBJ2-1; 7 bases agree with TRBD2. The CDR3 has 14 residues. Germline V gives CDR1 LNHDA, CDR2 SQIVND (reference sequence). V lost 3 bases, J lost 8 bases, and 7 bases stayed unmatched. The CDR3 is CASSMGERGYEQFF. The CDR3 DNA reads TGTGCCAGTAGTATGGGAGAGCGGGGCTATGAGCAGTTCTTC.

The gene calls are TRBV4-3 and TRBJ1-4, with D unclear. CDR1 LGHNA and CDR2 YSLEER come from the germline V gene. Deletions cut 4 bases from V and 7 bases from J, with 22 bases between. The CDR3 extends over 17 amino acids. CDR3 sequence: CASSLLGPVEAGEKLFF. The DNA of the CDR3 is TGCGCCAGCAGCCTCCTCGGCCCAGTTGAGGCCGGTGAAAAACTGTTTTTT.

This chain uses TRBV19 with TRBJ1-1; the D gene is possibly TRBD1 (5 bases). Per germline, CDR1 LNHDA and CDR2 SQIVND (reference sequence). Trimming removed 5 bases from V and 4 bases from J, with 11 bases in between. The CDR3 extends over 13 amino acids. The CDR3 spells CASSRGWGTEAFF. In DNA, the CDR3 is TGTGCCAGTAGTCGGGGCTGGGGCACTGAAGCTTTCTTT.

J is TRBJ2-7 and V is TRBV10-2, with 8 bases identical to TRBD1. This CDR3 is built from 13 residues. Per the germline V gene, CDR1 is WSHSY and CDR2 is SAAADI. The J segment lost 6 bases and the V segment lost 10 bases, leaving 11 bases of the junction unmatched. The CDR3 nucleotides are TGCGCCATACTCGGACAGGGAAGAAGCGAGCAGTACTTC. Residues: CAILGQGRSEQYF.

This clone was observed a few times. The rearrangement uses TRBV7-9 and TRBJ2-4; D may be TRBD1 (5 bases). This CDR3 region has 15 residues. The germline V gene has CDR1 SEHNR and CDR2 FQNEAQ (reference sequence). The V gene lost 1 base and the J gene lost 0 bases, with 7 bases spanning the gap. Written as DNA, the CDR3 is TGTGCCAGCAGCTTAGACAGGCCAGCCAAAAACATTCAGTACTTC. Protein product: CASSLDRPAKNIQYF.

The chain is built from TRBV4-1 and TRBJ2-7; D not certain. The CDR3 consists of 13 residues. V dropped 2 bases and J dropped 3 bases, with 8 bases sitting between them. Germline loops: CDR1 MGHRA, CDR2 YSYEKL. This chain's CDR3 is CASSQSQLYEQYF. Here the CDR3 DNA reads TGCGCCAGCAGCCAATCACAACTCTACGAGCAGTACTTC.

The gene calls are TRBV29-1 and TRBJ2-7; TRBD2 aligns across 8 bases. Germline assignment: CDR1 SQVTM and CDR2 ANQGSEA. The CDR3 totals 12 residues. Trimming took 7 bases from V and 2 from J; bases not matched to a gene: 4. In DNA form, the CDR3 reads TGCAGCGCGAGCGGGAGCCCCTACGAGCAGTACTTC. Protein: CSASGSPYEQYF.

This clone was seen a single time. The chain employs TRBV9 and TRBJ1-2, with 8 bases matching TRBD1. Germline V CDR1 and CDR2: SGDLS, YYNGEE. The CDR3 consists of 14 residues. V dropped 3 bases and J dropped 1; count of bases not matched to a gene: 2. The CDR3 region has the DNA TGTGCCAGCAGCGCAGGACAGGGTAACTATGGCTACACCTTC. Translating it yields CASSAGQGNYGYTF. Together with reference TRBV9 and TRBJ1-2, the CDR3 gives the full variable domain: DSGVTQTPKHLITATGQRVTLRCSPRSGDLSVYWYQQSLDQGLQFLIQYYNGEERAKGNILERFSAQQFPDLHSELNLSSLELGDSALYFCASSAGQGNYGYTFGSGTRLTVV.

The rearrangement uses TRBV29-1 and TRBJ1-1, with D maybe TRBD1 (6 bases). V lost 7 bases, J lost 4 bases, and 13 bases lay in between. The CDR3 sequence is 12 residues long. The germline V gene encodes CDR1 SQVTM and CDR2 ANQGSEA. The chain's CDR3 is CSAQGSTTEAFF. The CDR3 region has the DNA TGCAGCGCCCAGGGGTCGACCACTGAAGCTTTCTTT.

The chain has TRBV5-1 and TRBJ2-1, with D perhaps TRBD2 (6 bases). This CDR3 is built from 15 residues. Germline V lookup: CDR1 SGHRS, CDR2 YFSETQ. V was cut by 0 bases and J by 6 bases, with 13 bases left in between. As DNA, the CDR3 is TGCGCCAGCAGCTTGGATAGCGGCAGATTCAATGAGCAGTTCTTC. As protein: CASSLDSGRFNEQFF.

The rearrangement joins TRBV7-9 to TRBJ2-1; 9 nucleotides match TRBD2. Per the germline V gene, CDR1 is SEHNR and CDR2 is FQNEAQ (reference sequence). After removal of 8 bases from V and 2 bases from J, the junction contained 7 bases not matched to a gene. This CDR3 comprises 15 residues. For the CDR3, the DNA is TGTGCCAGCGAGGCGGGAGGGGCCGCCTACAATGAGCAGTTCTTC. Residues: CASEAGGAAYNEQFF.

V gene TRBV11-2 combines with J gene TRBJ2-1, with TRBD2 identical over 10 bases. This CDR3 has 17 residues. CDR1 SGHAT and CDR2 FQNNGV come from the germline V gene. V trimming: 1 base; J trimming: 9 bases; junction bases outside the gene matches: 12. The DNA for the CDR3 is TGTGCCAGCAGCTTAGTCCCTAGCGGGAGTGGCGGTCGTGAGCAGTTCTTC. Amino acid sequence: CASSLVPSGSGGREQFF.

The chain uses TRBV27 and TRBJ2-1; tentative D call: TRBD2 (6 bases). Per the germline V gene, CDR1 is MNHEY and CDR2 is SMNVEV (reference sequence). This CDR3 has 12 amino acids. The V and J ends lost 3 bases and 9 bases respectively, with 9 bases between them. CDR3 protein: CASSLTSREQFF. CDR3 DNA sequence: TGTGCCAGCAGTTTGACTAGTCGTGAGCAGTTCTTC.

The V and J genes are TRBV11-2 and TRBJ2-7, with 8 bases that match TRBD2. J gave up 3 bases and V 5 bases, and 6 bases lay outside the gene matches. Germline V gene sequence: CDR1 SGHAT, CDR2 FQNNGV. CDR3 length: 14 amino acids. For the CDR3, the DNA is TGTGCCAGCAGCCCAGGGACTAGGGGCTACGAGCAGTACTTC. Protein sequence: CASSPGTRGYEQYF.